The source of this T cell receptor (beta chain) is a study of CD4+ T cells in melanoma. Study-wide results and caveats: In melanoma, neoantigen-specific CD4+ T cells reportedly differed in differentiation state. CD8+ T cell, macrophage and B cell function reportedly correlated with neoantigen-specific CD4+ T cells.

The ends lost 2 bases at V and 3 bases at J; junction bases unmatched: 8. Germline values: CDR1 MNHNS, CDR2 SASEGT. The CDR3 length is 16 residues. Concerning this clone: Its target is not known.

Method: immunoSEQ multiplex PCR; TCRdb's copy keeps in-frame clones and lacks some. The sample contains 52,000 or so clones, roughly three quarters of which appear only once. This TCR came from a human donor with melanoma. V gene TRBV6-1 combines with J gene TRBJ2-7; 9 nucleotides align to TRBD1. Input material: tumor tissue. The CDR3 nucleotides are TGTGCCAGCAGTGAATTGGGCGGGACAGGGATCTACGAGCAGTACTTC. Translating gives CASSELGGTGIYEQYF.